The rows below give T cell receptor beta chains drawn from one sample of a study of OX40 agonist ivuxolimab in advanced cancers. The repertoire was sequenced with immunoSEQ multiplex PCR; TCRdb's copy has only in-frame clones and lacks some. The repertoire holds over 45,000 clones, with approximately 82% as singletons. Sequences were derived from CD4+ or CD8+ T cells sorted from blood, sampled in a trial of the OX40 agonist ivuxolimab. These receptors all come from an adult with an advanced solid tumor such as melanoma, head and neck, liver or kidney cancer. The CDR3 runs from the conserved cysteine through the conserved F or W. Fields, in order: J gene, D gene, clone size, V gene, CDR3 DNA, CDR3 protein. The D gene is left open where the match is weak. Only some rows state a clone size, as once, few, many or a class for expanded clones.

TRBJ2-1 TRBD2 NA TRBV27 TGTGCCAGCAGTCACCCGACCCCAGTACGAGCGGGAGGATACAATGAGCAGTTCTTC CASSHPTPVRAGGYNEQFF
TRBJ1-5 NA medium-sized TRBV6-1 TGTGCCAGCACTGACAGGATCAATCAGCCCCAGCATTTT CASTDRINQPQHF
TRBJ1-2 NA NA TRBV7-2 TGTGCCAGCAGTTCCCAGATGAACTATGGCTACACCTTC CASSSQMNYGYTF
TRBJ2-2 NA once TRBV7-8 TGTGCCAGCAGCTTATTGTACACCGGGGAGCTGTTTTTT CASSLLYTGELFF
TRBJ1-1 NA few TRBV19 TGTGCCAGTAGCGATACAGGGAACACTGAAGCTTTCTTT CASSDTGNTEAFF
TRBJ2-7 NA NA TRBV6-1 TGTGCCAGCAGTTCCCCTAGCGCCTACGAGCAGTACTTC CASSSPSAYEQYF
TRBJ1-2 NA NA TRBV28 TGTGCCAGCAGGTCTGCGGGCCTCCTGGGGGGAGGCTACACCTTC CASRSAGLLGGGYTF
TRBJ2-3 NA few TRBV18 TGTGCCAGCTCACCAGGTAGCGCGGAGAGCACAGATACGCAGTATTTT CASSPGSAESTDTQYF
TRBJ2-7 TRBD2 NA TRBV4-1 TGCGCCAGCAGCGGCCTAGCGGGAAGCTCCTACGAGCAGTACTTC CASSGLAGSSYEQYF
TRBJ1-3 NA few TRBV25-1 TGTGCCAGCAGTGAATATCCCCAGGTACCCAGCACCATATATTTT CASSEYPQVPSTIYF
TRBJ2-1 NA NA TRBV30 TGTGCCTGGAGTGTAGGGGGGAAGCGGGATAGGGTTGAGCAGTTCTTC CAWSVGGKRDRVEQFF
TRBJ1-3 TRBD1 NA TRBV7-8 TGTGCCAGCAGCTTAGCAGCGGACAGGGGGCCCGGAAACACCATATATTTT CASSLAADRGPGNTIYF
TRBJ1-5 NA NA TRBV28 TGTGCCAGCAGATGGAGGGGGGTCGGGCAGCCCCAGCATTTT CASRWRGVGQPQHF
TRBJ1-1 NA NA TRBV30 TGTGCCTGGAAAAGGGGGGAGAACACTGAAGCTTTCTTT CAWKRGENTEAFF
TRBJ2-1 TRBD2 NA TRBV18 TGTGCCAGCCCCCCGGGACTAGCGGTTAACAATGAGCAGTTCTTC CASPPGLAVNNEQFF
TRBJ1-1 TRBD1 NA TRBV15 TGTGCCACCAGCAGAGATGCGGTGACAGGGATGAACACTGAAGCTTTCTTT CATSRDAVTGMNTEAFF
TRBJ1-1 TRBD1 NA TRBV2 TGTGCCAGCAACCACGAACGACAGGGTGAACGAGCTTTCTTT CASNHERQGERAFF
TRBJ1-2 TRBD1 NA TRBV19 TGTGCCAGTTTGGGGACAGGACTTAGGGGCTACACCTTC CASLGTGLRGYTF
TRBJ2-7 NA NA TRBV15 TGTGCCACCAGCAGAGAGGTCTCTTCCTACGAGCAGTACTTC CATSREVSSYEQYF
TRBJ2-1 TRBD1 NA TRBV4-1 TGCGCCAGCAGCCAAGGGGAGGGGACAGGGGCTAGGAATGAGCAGTTCTTC CASSQGEGTGARNEQFF
TRBJ1-1 TRBD1 NA TRBV5-1 TGCGCCAGCAGCTTCCTACCGGGACAGGGAAACACTGAAGCTTTCTTT CASSFLPGQGNTEAFF
TRBJ1-1 NA NA TRBV29-1 TGCAGCGTTGATGTGCTGAGGGGTCCTAACACTGAAGCTTTCTTT CSVDVLRGPNTEAFF
TRBJ1-4 NA NA TRBV11-2 TGTGCCAGCAGCTCGGGCCGCCTTGCAACTAATGAAAAACTGTTTTTT CASSSGRLATNEKLFF
TRBJ2-5 TRBD2 NA TRBV19 TGTGCCAGTAGAAGGACTAGCGGGTTGGAGACCCAGTACTTC CASRRTSGLETQYF
TRBJ2-5 NA NA TRBV5-6 TGTGCCAGCAGCTGGGGGGGCAAAGAGACCCAGTACTTC CASSWGGKETQYF
TRBJ2-7 NA NA TRBV10-2 TGCGCCAGCAGTGAGTACCAAGGTAGTATCTCAACCGAGCAGTACTTC CASSEYQGSISTEQYF
TRBJ1-6 NA NA TRBV4-1 TGCGCCAGCAGCCAGAATTCACCCCTCCACTTT CASSQNSPLHF
TRBJ2-2 NA NA TRBV21-1 TGTGCCAGCAGCAAAGTTATAGGGGCAGGGGCAGGTGGGGAGCTGTTTTTT CASSKVIGAGAGGELFF
TRBJ2-2 NA NA TRBV2 TGTGCCAGCAGTGTAGGGACCGGGGAGCTGTTTTTT CASSVGTGELFF
TRBJ1-6 TRBD1 few TRBV7-9 TGTGCCAGCAGCTTCGGACAGGGGAATTCACCCCTCCACTTT CASSFGQGNSPLHF
TRBJ2-1 TRBD2 NA TRBV27 TGTGCCAGCACCAAGACTAGCGGGGGCGCTTACAATGAGCAGTTCTTC CASTKTSGGAYNEQFF
TRBJ1-2 NA few TRBV11-2 TGTGCCAGCAGCTTAGATTTCAGAAGCTATGGCTACACCTTC CASSLDFRSYGYTF
TRBJ2-7 NA NA TRBV10-2 TGCGCCAGCAGAGACAGTGCCTACGAGCAGTACTTC CASRDSAYEQYF
TRBJ1-3 TRBD1 NA TRBV7-3 TGCGCCAGCAGCCGGACAGGGGAGGCAGGAAACACCATATATTTT CASSRTGEAGNTIYF
TRBJ2-5 TRBD2 NA TRBV7-2 TGTGCCAGCAGCCAAGGACTAGCGGGAGGGCCGGTAGGGGAGACCCAGTACTTC CASSQGLAGGPVGETQYF
TRBJ2-7 NA few TRBV28 TGTGCCAGCAGTTTCGCCTACGAGCAGTACTTC CASSFAYEQYF
TRBJ2-1 NA NA TRBV5-1 TGCGCCAGCGGTCTGGACAGCTCCTACAATGAGCAGTTCTTC CASGLDSSYNEQFF
TRBJ2-7 NA NA TRBV21-1 TGTGCCAGCAGCAAGGGACAGGAGCAGCAGTACTTC CASSKGQEQQYF
TRBJ2-3 TRBD1 NA TRBV6-1 TGTGCCAGCAGCAACAGGGGGCAGTTAGATACGCAGTATTTT CASSNRGQLDTQYF
TRBJ1-5 NA NA TRBV2 TGTGCCAGCAGCGGACAGAATAGCAATCAGCCCCAGCATTTT CASSGQNSNQPQHF
TRBJ2-5 TRBD1 NA TRBV5-6 TGTGCCAGCAGCTACCGGACAGGCTGGGAAGAGACCCAGTACTTC CASSYRTGWEETQYF
TRBJ2-3 TRBD2 NA TRBV9 TGTGCCAGCAGCGCTCCGTCGGGGGGGGGCACAGATACGCAGTATTTT CASSAPSGGGTDTQYF
TRBJ1-1 TRBD1 once TRBV15 TGTGCCACCAGCGCAAACATCCCCGGGACAGGTGAAGCTTTCTTT CATSANIPGTGEAFF
TRBJ2-1 TRBD2 NA TRBV6-4 TGTGCCAGCAGTGGTAACGGGGGGGCCTGGAATGAGCAGTTCTTC CASSGNGGAWNEQFF
TRBJ1-5 TRBD1 few TRBV19 TGTGCCAGTAGTATGACAGGGGGCAATCAGCCCCAGCATTTT CASSMTGGNQPQHF
TRBJ2-2 NA NA TRBV15 TGTGCCACCAGCAGAGACGGGCGTAACACCGGGGAGCTGTTTTTT CATSRDGRNTGELFF